The 28 T cell receptor beta chains below all came from one sample that was sequenced in a study of T cell repertoires in cytomegalovirus infection. MiXCR, applied by TCRdb to the reads, yields one record per CDR3 protein. The table shows roughly 720,000 distinct CDR3 sequences, with 35% occurring only once. Sequencing used PBMCs. The receptors were gathered from a human donor in good health (CMV status not recorded). Some clones in this sample may be carry-over from other donors' samples.

The sample holds many counts of this clonotype. The chain has TRBV5-1 and TRBJ2-1; 12 bases map to TRBD2. CDR3 length: 16 amino acids. The junction had 6 bases not matched to a gene; V was cut back by 4 bases and J by 4 bases. Germline CDR1 SGHRS, CDR2 YFSETQ. The CDR3 here is CASSGGGLAGYNEQFF. Here the CDR3 DNA reads TGCGCCAGCAGCGGTGGAGGACTAGCGGGGTACAATGAGCAGTTCTTC.

On this clonotype itself: A read error is possible here, since a much larger clone lies one base away. V usage is TRBV7-9 and J usage is TRBJ1-2; tentatively, D is TRBD1 (5 bases). Germline loops: CDR1 SEHNR, CDR2 FQNEAQ (reference sequence). CDR3 length: 13 amino acids. CDR3 sequence reads: CASSPPFGGGCTF. As DNA, the CDR3 is TGTGCCAGCAGCCCCCCCTTTGGGGGTGGCTGCACCTTC.

Only a few counts were recorded for this clonotype. V gene TRBV2 combines with J gene TRBJ2-5, with unresolved D. V lost 1 base and J lost 4, with 19 bases in between. CDR3 length: 17 amino acids. The germline V gene encodes CDR1 SNHLY and CDR2 FYNNEI. CDR3 nucleotides: TGTGCCAGCAGTGAAGTGGGGTTTTCGTCGCTGGGAGAGACCCAGTACTTC. This codes for CASSEVGFSSLGETQYF.

Details on this clonotype: A much larger clone lies a single base off, so this may be a read error. Likely a read error: the CDR3 ends without its conserved phenylalanine or tryptophan. The chain combines TRBV12-3 or TRBV12-4 with TRBJ1-1; D remains ambiguous. V lost 4 bases and J lost 4, with 7 bases in between. The length of the CDR3 is 12 residues. As DNA, the CDR3 is TGTGCCAGCAGTTACACAAGCACTGAAGCTTTCGTT. This encodes CASSYTSTEAFV.

V gene TRBV11-2 combines with J gene TRBJ1-1, with a weak D call TRBD1 (6 bases). CDR1 and CDR2 (germline): SGHAT, FQNNGV. V lost 3 bases and J 4 bases, leaving 12 bases between the germline ends. This CDR3 is built from 14 residues. The CDR3 spells CASSFPGVGTEAFF. CDR3 DNA: TGTGCCAGCAGCTTTCCAGGGGTAGGCACTGAAGCTTTCTTT.

The J gene is TRBJ1-3, the V gene TRBV25-1; D unclear. Germline CDR1 and CDR2: MGHDK and SYGVNS. V was shortened by 3 bases and J by 6 bases, with 9 bases between the two germline ends. The CDR3 has 13 residues. The CDR3 nucleotides are TGTGCCAGCAGTGACAGATTGACAAACACCATATATTTT. It specifies CASSDRLTNTIYF.

The rearrangement joins TRBV12-3 or TRBV12-4 to TRBJ2-3; TRBD1 aligns across 9 bases. With V trimmed by 5 bases and J by 3 bases, 9 bases remained unmatched. CDR3 length: 16 residues. CDR3 residues: CASSEQGALGTDTQYF. CDR3 nucleotides: TGTGCCAGCAGTGAACAGGGGGCGTTAGGTACAGATACGCAGTATTTT.

V usage is TRBV11-3 and J usage is TRBJ2-1; 9 nucleotides agree with TRBD2. Germline values: CDR1 SGHNT, CDR2 YENEEA. Trimming took 4 bases from V and 15 from J; bases not matched to a gene: 7. The CDR3 has 12 amino acids. For the CDR3, the DNA is TGTGCCAGCAGCTCTGTAGCGGGAGTTCCGTTCTTC. It codes for CASSSVAGVPFF.

The CDR3 DNA sequence: TGTGCCAGCTCACCCAGGGTCATCGCCGGAGCCCTAGGCGAGCAGTACTTC. Encoded protein: CASSPRVIAGALGEQYF. V usage is TRBV18 and J usage is TRBJ2-7; possibly TRBD1 for D (5 bases). This CDR3 spans 17 amino acids. Looked up from germline, CDR1 is KGHSH and CDR2 is LQKENI. The V end was cut by 3 bases, the J end by 6 bases, with 24 bases between. The full variable domain, completed using reference TRBV18 and TRBJ2-7, is NAGVMQNPRHLVRRRGQEARLRCSPMKGHSHVYWYRQLPEEGLKFMVYLQKENIIDESGMPKERFSAEFPKEGPSILRIQQVVRGDSAAYFCASSPRVIAGALGEQYFGPGTRLTVT.

J is TRBJ1-3 and V is TRBV19; D remains ambiguous. The CDR3 sequence is 14 residues long. V shed 2 bases and J shed 0 bases, with 5 bases lying between them. Germline V gene lookup returns CDR1 LNHDA and CDR2 SQIVND (reference sequence). The CDR3 DNA is TGTGCCAGTAGTATACAGGACTCTGGAAACACCATATATTTT. Its translation is CASSIQDSGNTIYF.

This clonotype was detected a few times. A junction boundary mismatches the germline segment, possibly from a read error. The chain uses TRBV7-8 and TRBJ1-2, with TRBD1 as a possible D gene (5 bases). In germline, CDR1 is SGHVS, CDR2 FQNEAQ. This CDR3 is built from 15 residues. CDR3 amino acids: CATSIGPILGGGYTF. CDR3 coding DNA: TGTGCCACCAGCATCGGTCCGATCCTCGGGGGTGGCTACACCTTC.

This clonotype was picked up a small number of times. This chain uses TRBV7-8 with TRBJ2-2; possibly TRBD1 for D (6 bases). The germline gives CDR1 SGHVS, CDR2 FQNEAQ. The CDR3 has 17 amino acids. V dropped 1 base and J dropped 10 bases, with 22 bases sitting between them. CDR3 nucleotide sequence: TGTGCCAGCAGCTTAGAGCCCGCAGGGGTCCTGGGGTTGGAGCTGTTTTTT. Amino acid sequence: CASSLEPAGVLGLELFF.

The rearrangement links TRBV9 to TRBJ2-2, with D hard to call. The CDR3 is made up of 17 amino acids. The V gene lost 0 bases and the J gene lost 0 bases, with 12 bases spanning the gap. Germline CDR1 reads SGDLS; CDR2 reads YYNGEE. The chain's CDR3 is CASSVVPAATNTGELFF. CDR3 coding DNA: TGTGCCAGCAGCGTAGTGCCCGCAGCAACGAACACCGGGGAGCTGTTTTTT.

The chain employs TRBV19 and TRBJ2-2, with unresolved D. Germline V gene lookup returns CDR1 LNHDA and CDR2 SQIVND (reference sequence). The CDR3 totals 15 residues. Trimming stripped 6 bases from V and 5 bases from J, with 16 bases between. The CDR3: CASRNQEYSTGELFF. CDR3 in DNA: TGTGCCAGTAGGAATCAAGAGTATTCAACCGGGGAGCTGTTTTTT. The complete variable domain, with remaining parts taken from reference TRBV19 and TRBJ2-2, reads DGGITQSPKYLFRKEGQNVTLSCEQNLNHDAMYWYRQDPGQGLRLIYYSQIVNDFQKGDIAEGYSVSREKKESFPLTVTSAQKNPTAFYLCASRNQEYSTGELFFGEGSRLTVL.

Only a few counts were recorded for this clonotype. The chain recombines TRBV12-3 or TRBV12-4 with TRBJ2-2; unclear D gene. V was pared by 3 bases and J by 7 bases, with 6 bases between. The CDR3 is made up of 12 amino acids. CDR3 protein: CASSLFSGELFF. The CDR3 nucleotides read TGTGCCAGCAGTTTGTTTAGCGGGGAGCTGTTTTTT.

This chain uses TRBV5-1 with TRBJ2-7; no firm D call. Germline loops: CDR1 SGHRS, CDR2 YFSETQ. The CDR3 is 14 amino acids. V lost 0 bases and J 2 bases, leaving 9 bases between the germline ends. The CDR3 protein is CASSLAGKAYEQYF. As DNA, the CDR3 is TGCGCCAGCAGCTTGGCTGGAAAAGCCTACGAGCAGTACTTC.

The J gene is TRBJ2-1, the V gene TRBV6-1, with 10 bases that match TRBD1. The J segment lost 3 bases and the V segment lost 6 bases, leaving 11 bases of the junction unmatched. The CDR3 has 17 residues. The germline CDR1 and CDR2 sequences are MNHNS and SASEGT. CDR3 sequence: CASRGDRGSAVYNEQFF. The CDR3 DNA is TGTGCCAGCAGGGGGGACAGGGGATCGGCGGTCTACAATGAGCAGTTCTTC.

This clonotype was recorded only once. The rearrangement joins TRBV7-3 to TRBJ2-1; TRBD2 matches 14 bases. The germline V gene has CDR1 SGHTA and CDR2 FQGTGA. The CDR3 sequence is 18 residues long. With 6 bases clipped from V and 6 bases from J, the junction kept 13 bases outside the gene matches. The CDR3 bases are TGTGCCAGCAGAAAATCCGGGACTAGCGGGGGACGCCTCAATGAGCAGTTCTTC. Amino acids: CASRKSGTSGGRLNEQFF. Looking up the rest from reference TRBV7-3 and TRBJ2-1 gives the full variable domain: GAGVSQTPSNKVTEKGKYVELRCDPISGHTALYWYRQSLGQGPEFLIYFQGTGAADDSGLPNDRFFAVRPEGSVSTLKIQRTERGDSAVYLCASRKSGTSGGRLNEQFFGPGTRLTVL.

The DNA for the CDR3 is TGTGCCAGCAGTGAAGATTGGGCTAGCGGGGGTCTTAAGACCCAGTACTTC. Protein sequence: CASSEDWASGGLKTQYF. The chain uses TRBV2 and TRBJ2-5; 10 bases are shared with TRBD2. Trimming at V came to 1 base and at J to 6 bases, leaving 11 bases not matched to a gene. The CDR3 extends over 17 amino acids. In germline, CDR1 is SNHLY, CDR2 FYNNEI.

The V call is TRBV19, the J call TRBJ2-2; tentative D call: TRBD2 (7 bases). The CDR3 runs 15 residues. V was cut by 3 bases and J by 6 bases, with 14 bases left in between. CDR1 and CDR2 (germline): LNHDA, SQIVND (reference sequence). The CDR3 DNA is TGTGCCAGTAGTATGGGAGGGACAATAGCCGGGGAGCTGTTTTTT. The encoded protein is CASSMGGTIAGELFF. The entire variable domain, with the rest obtained from reference TRBV19 and TRBJ2-2, is as follows: DGGITQSPKYLFRKEGQNVTLSCEQNLNHDAMYWYRQDPGQGLRLIYYSQIVNDFQKGDIAEGYSVSREKKESFPLTVTSAQKNPTAFYLCASSMGGTIAGELFFGEGSRLTVL.

The sample holds many counts of this clonotype. This chain connects TRBV7-8 to TRBJ2-3, with 7 bases lining up with TRBD2. The CDR3 runs to 16 residues. Germline V gene data show CDR1 as SGHVS and CDR2 as FQNEAQ. J was trimmed by 2 bases and V by 0 bases; bases with no gene match: 5. CDR3 bases: TGTGCCAGCAGCTTAGCGGGGGGGTCAATCACAGATACGCAGTATTTT. It codes for CASSLAGGSITDTQYF. Full variable domain (outside the CDR3, taken from reference TRBV7-8 and TRBJ2-3): GAGVSQSPRYKVAKRGQDVALRCDPISGHVSLFWYQQALGQGPEFLTYFQNEAQLDKSGLPSDRFFAERPEGSVSTLKIQRTQQEDSAVYLCASSLAGGSITDTQYFGPGTRLTVL.

This clonotype was seen at least ten times. The J gene is TRBJ2-7, the V gene TRBV7-8, with 7 bases fitting TRBD1. The CDR3 length is 16 residues. Germline V gene sequence: CDR1 SGHVS, CDR2 FQNEAQ. After removal of 5 bases from V and 2 bases from J, the junction contained 12 bases not matched to a gene. Here the CDR3 DNA reads TGTGCCAGCAGCCTAGGGGGCGCGAGGTCCGCCTACGAGCAGTACTTC. This codes for CASSLGGARSAYEQYF.

This clonotype was seen only a few times. J is TRBJ2-1 and V is TRBV7-3; TRBD2 matches 8 bases. Germline V gene sequence: CDR1 SGHTA, CDR2 FQGTGA. This CDR3 has 15 residues. V shed 0 bases and J 4 bases; nucleotides not matched to a gene: 2. CDR3 residues: CASSLTLAAYNEQFF. CDR3 nucleotides: TGTGCCAGCAGCTTAACACTAGCGGCTTACAATGAGCAGTTCTTC.

This clonotype turned up a few times. The CDR3 nucleotides are TGTGCCAGCAGTTTATCGGAACTCACCGGGGAGCTGTTTTTT. This sequence encodes CASSLSELTGELFF. The rearrangement uses TRBV27 and TRBJ2-2, with D unclear. The CDR3 is 14 residues long. CDR1 is MNHEY and CDR2 is SMNVEV in the germline V gene (reference sequence). The V gene lost 0 bases and the J gene lost 4 bases, with 6 bases spanning the gap.

This clonotype came up a few times. The rearrangement uses TRBV12-3 or TRBV12-4 and TRBJ1-1; D uncertain. This CDR3 spans 12 amino acids. Trimming took off 0 bases at V and 6 bases at J, with 5 bases between the two ends. The CDR3 loop reads CASSLALPEAFF. The CDR3 bases are TGTGCCAGCAGTTTAGCCCTCCCTGAAGCTTTCTTT.

The chain combines TRBV29-1 with TRBJ1-1; D is uncertain. The CDR3 length is 12 residues. Per germline, CDR1 SQVTM and CDR2 ANQGSEA. Between the trimmed V and J ends, which lost 5 bases and 1 base, there was a span of 8 bases. CDR3 nucleotides: TGCAGCGTTCCCTATGGGAACACTGAAGCTTTCTTT. This sequence encodes CSVPYGNTEAFF. Variable domain in full (rest from reference TRBV29-1 and TRBJ1-1): SAVISQKPSRDICQRGTSLTIQCQVDSQVTMMFWYRQQPGQSLTLIATANQGSEATYESGFVIDKFPISRPNLTFSTLTVSNMSPEDSSIYLCSVPYGNTEAFFGQGTRLTVV.

This clonotype was found once. The rearrangement joins TRBV9 to TRBJ2-7, with 10 bases aligning to TRBD1. Germline CDR1 SGDLS, CDR2 YYNGEE. This CDR3 is 15 amino acids long. With V trimmed by 0 bases and J by 5 bases, 5 bases remained unmatched. CDR3 protein: CASSVAGTGAHEQYF. The CDR3 nucleotides read TGTGCCAGCAGCGTAGCCGGGACAGGGGCCCACGAGCAGTACTTC.

This clonotype was detected only a few times. The chain links TRBV7-2 to TRBJ2-7, with D possibly being TRBD1 (6 bases). This CDR3 has 15 residues. Trimming pared 4 bases from V and 4 bases from J, leaving 17 bases between. Germline values: CDR1 SGHTA, CDR2 FQGNSA. This CDR3 is CASSSLTLQGYEQYF. The CDR3 DNA follows: TGTGCCAGCAGCTCCCTCACCCTTCAGGGGTACGAGCAGTACTTC.